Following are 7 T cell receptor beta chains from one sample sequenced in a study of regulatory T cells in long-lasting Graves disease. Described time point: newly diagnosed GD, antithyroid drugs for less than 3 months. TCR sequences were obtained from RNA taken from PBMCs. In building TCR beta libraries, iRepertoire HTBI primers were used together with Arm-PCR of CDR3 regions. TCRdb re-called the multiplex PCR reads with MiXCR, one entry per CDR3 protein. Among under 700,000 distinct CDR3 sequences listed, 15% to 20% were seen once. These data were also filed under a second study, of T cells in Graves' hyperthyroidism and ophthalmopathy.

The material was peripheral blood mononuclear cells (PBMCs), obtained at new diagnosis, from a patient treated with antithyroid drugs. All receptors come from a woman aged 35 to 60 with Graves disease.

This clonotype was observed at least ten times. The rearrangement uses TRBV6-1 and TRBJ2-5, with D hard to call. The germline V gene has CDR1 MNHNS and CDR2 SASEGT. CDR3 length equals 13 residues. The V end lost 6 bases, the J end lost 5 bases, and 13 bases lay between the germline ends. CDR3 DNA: TGTGCCAGCAGCCCGACTCCCAGGGAGACCCAGTACTTC. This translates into CASSPTPRETQYF.

The CDR3 spells CASSQGGGRAGELFF. CDR3 DNA sequence: TGCGCCAGCAGCCAAGGTGGCGGACGGGCCGGGGAGCTGTTTTTT. The chain is built from TRBV4-1 and TRBJ2-2; D remains ambiguous. Germline CDR1 MGHRA, CDR2 YSYEKL. V was clipped by 1 base and J by 6 bases, with 12 bases between them. CDR3 length: 15 residues.

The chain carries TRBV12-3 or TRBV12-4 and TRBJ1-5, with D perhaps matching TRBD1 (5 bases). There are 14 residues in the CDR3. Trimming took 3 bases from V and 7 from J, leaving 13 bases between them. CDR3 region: CASSLAGWGQPQHF. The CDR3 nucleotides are TGTGCCAGCAGTTTGGCAGGGTGGGGACAGCCCCAGCATTTT.

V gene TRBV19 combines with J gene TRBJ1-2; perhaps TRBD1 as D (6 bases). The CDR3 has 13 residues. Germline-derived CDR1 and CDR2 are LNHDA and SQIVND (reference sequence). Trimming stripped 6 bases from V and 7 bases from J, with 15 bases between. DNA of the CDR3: TGTGCCAGTAGATCGCCAGGGGAAAGTGGCTACACCTTC. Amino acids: CASRSPGESGYTF.

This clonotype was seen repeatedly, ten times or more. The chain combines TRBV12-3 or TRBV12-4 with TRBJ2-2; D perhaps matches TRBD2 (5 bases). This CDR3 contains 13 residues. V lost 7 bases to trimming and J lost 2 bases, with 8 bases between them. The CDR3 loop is CASTSTNTGELFF. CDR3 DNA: TGTGCCAGCACTAGCACAAACACCGGGGAGCTGTTTTTT.

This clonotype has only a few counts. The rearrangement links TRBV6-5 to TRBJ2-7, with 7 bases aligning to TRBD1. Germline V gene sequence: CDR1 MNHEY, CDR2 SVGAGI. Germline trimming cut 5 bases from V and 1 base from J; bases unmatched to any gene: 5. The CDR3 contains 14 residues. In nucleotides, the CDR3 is TGTGCCAGCAGTACTCGACAGGGTTCCTACGAGCAGTACTTC. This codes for CASSTRQGSYEQYF.

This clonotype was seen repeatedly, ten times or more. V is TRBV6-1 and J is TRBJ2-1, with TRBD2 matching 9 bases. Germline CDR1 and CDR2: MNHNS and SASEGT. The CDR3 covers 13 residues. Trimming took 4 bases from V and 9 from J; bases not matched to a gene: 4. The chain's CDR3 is CASSVGRGGEQFF. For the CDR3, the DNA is TGTGCCAGCAGTGTCGGGCGGGGGGGTGAGCAGTTCTTC.